This T cell receptor (beta chain) was sequenced in a study of blood T cell repertoires in COVID-19. In the study overall: The study drew acute and convalescent COVID-19 samples from the United States, Italy and Spain. T cells, B-cell-depleted T cells, or PBMCs provided the cDNA or gDNA that served as material.

CDR1 SGHTA and CDR2 FQGNSA come from the germline V gene. This CDR3 spans 15 amino acids. Trimming removed 7 bases from V and 2 bases from J; junction bases left unmatched: 8. In the original workflow: Estimation of nucleated cell counts relied on the amplification of reference gene primers. Here immunoSEQ multiplex PCR was the method, and the copy in TCRdb shows in-frame clones only, minus some. For V, J and clone size, that table is used; D and trimming come from the DNA. This table has about 120,000 clones, 88% appearing once. This clonotype originated in a woman aged 65 to 85 who had recovered from COVID-19. The source material was peripheral blood. This chain connects TRBV7-2 to TRBJ2-3; TRBD2 agrees at 8 bases. CDR3 protein: CASNDPGLDTDTQYF. CDR3 sequence (DNA): TGTGCCAGCAACGATCCGGGACTAGACACAGATACGCAGTATTTT.